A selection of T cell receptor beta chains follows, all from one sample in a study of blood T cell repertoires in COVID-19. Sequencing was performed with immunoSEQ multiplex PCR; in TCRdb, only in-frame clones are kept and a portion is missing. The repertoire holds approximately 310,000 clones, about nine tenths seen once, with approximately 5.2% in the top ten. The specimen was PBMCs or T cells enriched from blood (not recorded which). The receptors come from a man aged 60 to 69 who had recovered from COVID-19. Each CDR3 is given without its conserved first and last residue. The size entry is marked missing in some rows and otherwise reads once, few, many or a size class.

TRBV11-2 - ASSSQWNLRDGYT
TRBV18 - ASSPRQTDTQY
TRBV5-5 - ASSLRLEETQY
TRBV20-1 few SASWTTTGELF
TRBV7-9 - ASSRDFNQPQH
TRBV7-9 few ASSPTGTSGKYEQY
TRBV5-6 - ASSLRVGRESGELF
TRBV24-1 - ATSDHRAGYGYT
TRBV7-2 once ASSTTLGEQF
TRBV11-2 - ASSPQGARHGYT
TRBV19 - ASSGQGYNEQF
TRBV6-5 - ASSYSISGNQPQH
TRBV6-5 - ATKTGTYEQY
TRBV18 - ASSRGQGNAEAF
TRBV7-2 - ASSIRQGNEKLF
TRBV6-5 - ASTRQGLYGYT
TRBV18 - ASSPPGLAGGNEQF
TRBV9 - ASSPRDMHIQY
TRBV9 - ASSVPSSPYNEQF
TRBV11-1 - ASSLSGLTMNTEAF
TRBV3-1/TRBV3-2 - ASSQARLAGGVDTQY
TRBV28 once ASNKGQGYQPQH
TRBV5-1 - ASSLLASETWNEQF
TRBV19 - ASSIPQGILYGYT
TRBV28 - ASSLTGRGNQPQH
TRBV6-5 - ASTWETGSYEQY
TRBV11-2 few ASSLGGEYYEQY
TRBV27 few ASSSLAGGRNIQY
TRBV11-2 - ASLGWEGTTYEQY
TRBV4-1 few ASSHGTAENSPLH
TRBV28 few ASSFVGGGQAYGYT
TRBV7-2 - ASSPFTGTDTQY
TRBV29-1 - SVAVTNYNEQF
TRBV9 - ASSVAGGYNYGYT
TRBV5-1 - ASSLNAQTGNTIY
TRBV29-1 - SVEGGQGADTQY
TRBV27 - ASSLAGGTYEQY